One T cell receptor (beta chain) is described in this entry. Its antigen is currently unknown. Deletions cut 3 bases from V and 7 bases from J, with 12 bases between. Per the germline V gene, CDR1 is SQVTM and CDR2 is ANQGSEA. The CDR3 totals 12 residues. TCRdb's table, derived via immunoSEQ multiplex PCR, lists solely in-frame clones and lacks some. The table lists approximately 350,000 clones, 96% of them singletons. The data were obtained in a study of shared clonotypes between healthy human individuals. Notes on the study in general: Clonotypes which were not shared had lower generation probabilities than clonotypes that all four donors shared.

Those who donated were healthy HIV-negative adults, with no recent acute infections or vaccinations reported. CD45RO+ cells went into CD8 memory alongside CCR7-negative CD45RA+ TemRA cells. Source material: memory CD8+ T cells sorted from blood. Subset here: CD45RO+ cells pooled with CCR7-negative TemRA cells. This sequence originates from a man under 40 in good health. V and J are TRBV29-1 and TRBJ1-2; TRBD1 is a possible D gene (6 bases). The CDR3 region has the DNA TGCAGCGTTGATCGGGGGGCCTCTGGCTACACCTTC. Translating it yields CSVDRGASGYTF.